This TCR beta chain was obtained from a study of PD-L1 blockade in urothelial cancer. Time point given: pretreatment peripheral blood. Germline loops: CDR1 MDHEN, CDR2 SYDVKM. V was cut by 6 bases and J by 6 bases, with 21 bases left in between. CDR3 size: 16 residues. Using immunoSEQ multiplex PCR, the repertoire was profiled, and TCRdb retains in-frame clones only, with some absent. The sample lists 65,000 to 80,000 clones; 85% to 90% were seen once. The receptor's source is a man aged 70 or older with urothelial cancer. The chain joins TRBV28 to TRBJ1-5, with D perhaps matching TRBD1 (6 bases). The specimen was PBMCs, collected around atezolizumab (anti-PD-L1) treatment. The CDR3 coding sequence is TGTGCCAGCAGAACCGCCGGACAGTTCGAGGTTCAGCCCCAGCATTTT. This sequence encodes CASRTAGQFEVQPQHF. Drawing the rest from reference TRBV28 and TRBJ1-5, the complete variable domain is DVKVTQSSRYLVKRTGEKVFLECVQDMDHENMFWYRQDPGLGLRLIYFSYDVKMKEKGDIPEGYSVSREKKERFSLILESASTNQTSMYLCASRTAGQFEVQPQHFGDGTRLSIL.